The clone carrying this TCR beta chain has just one count. Its target is not known. This sample was included in a study of radiotherapy plus CTLA-4 blockade in lung cancer. Overall study context: Patients showed objective responses in around a sixth of cases and disease control in under 35%. Findings of the study overall: Once radiotherapy plus ipilimumab had been given, TCR clones derived from tumor expanded in blood.

Chemo-refractory metastatic non-small-cell lung cancer patients received focal radiation with ipilimumab CTLA-4 blockade. V was clipped by 9 bases and J by 8 bases, with 13 bases between them. This CDR3 is 11 amino acids long. Germline CDR1 reads MNHEY; CDR2 reads SVGAGI. Profiling relied on immunoSEQ multiplex PCR, and the TCRdb table lists in-frame clones only, not all of them. The data contain about 60,000 clones, more than 60% of them singletons. The source of this sequence is a human donor with non-small cell lung cancer who had a partial response to radiotherapy plus ipilimumab. This chain connects TRBV6-5 to TRBJ1-2; D might be TRBD1 (5 bases). Sequenced material: peripheral blood, taken from a patient treated with radiotherapy plus ipilimumab. The CDR3 protein is CARRGIRGYTF. The CDR3, as DNA: TGTGCCAGAAGGGGAATTCGGGGCTACACCTTC.